Presented here are 24 T cell receptor beta chains from one specimen sequenced in a study of T cell responses to AZD1222 COVID-19 vaccine. Profiling relied on immunoSEQ multiplex PCR, and the TCRdb table lists in-frame clones only, not all of them. The sample has 110,000 or so clones; 88% are singletons. The input for sequencing was peripheral blood, taken on day 0 of AZD1222 vaccination. These receptors were taken from an adult in good health.

The chain is built from TRBV3-1 (or the pseudogene TRBV3-2) and TRBJ1-2; unclear D gene. Germline values: CDR1 LGHDT, CDR2 YNNKEL (reference sequence). CDR3 length: 17 residues. The germline V and J ends were trimmed by 1 base and 0 bases, with 15 bases remaining between them. The CDR3 here is CASSQAPQYPANYGYTF. DNA of the CDR3: TGTGCCAGCAGCCAAGCCCCACAGTACCCGGCTAACTATGGCTACACCTTC.

V gene TRBV19 combines with J gene TRBJ1-5; D remains unclear. Trimming took 1 base from V and 1 from J, leaving 8 bases between them. CDR3 size: 15 residues. Per the germline V gene, CDR1 is LNHDA and CDR2 is SQIVND (reference sequence). The CDR3 DNA is TGTGCCAGTAGTATAGTTCACGGGAGCAATCAGCCCCAGCATTTT. As protein: CASSIVHGSNQPQHF.

The chain joins TRBV7-8 to TRBJ1-1; D might be TRBD1 (6 bases). Germline-derived CDR1 and CDR2 are SGHVS and FQNEAQ. The V end was cut by 5 bases, the J end by 3 bases, with 10 bases between. The CDR3 length is 13 residues. The CDR3 nucleotides read TGTGCCAGCAGCCTGGCAGGGGACACTGAAGCTTTCTTT. This gives the protein CASSLAGDTEAFF.

The chain couples TRBV2 to TRBJ2-1, with D uncertain. The germline V gene has CDR1 SNHLY and CDR2 FYNNEI. This CDR3 is 17 amino acids long. The ends were cut back, 6 bases at V and 2 bases at J, with 20 bases in the middle. DNA of the CDR3: TGTGCCAGCAGCCAAAACCAGGCCCGTCCTACCTACAATGAGCAGTTCTTC. Encoded protein: CASSQNQARPTYNEQFF.

In regard to this clone: One end of the junction fails to match germline, which may point to a read error. The CDR3 DNA is TGTGCTAGCAGCTTAGTGGGTAGCGGAGATACGCAGTATTTT. This codes for CASSLVGSGDTQYF. The chain combines TRBV7-7 with TRBJ2-3, with TRBD2 as a possible D gene (6 bases). Germline V gives CDR1 SSHAT, CDR2 FNYEAQ (reference sequence). The CDR3 consists of 14 residues.

The chain employs TRBV21-1 and TRBJ2-3; TRBD2, as called in the table, went unchecked against the DNA. TRBV21-1 is a pseudogene locus. The CDR3 extends over 20 amino acids. In DNA form, the CDR3 reads TGTGCCAGCAGCAATTCCCTCCCTCCCCGGACTAGCGGGAGGAATGATACGCAGTATTTT. Amino acid sequence: CASSNSLPPRTSGRNDTQYF.

The rearrangement links TRBV5-5 to TRBJ2-3; D remains ambiguous. The length of the CDR3 is 12 residues. Germline V CDR1 and CDR2: SGHKS, YYEKEE (reference sequence). The V gene lost 3 bases and the J gene lost 2 bases, with 4 bases spanning the gap. For the CDR3, the DNA is TGTGCCAGCAGCTATCTCACAGATACGCAGTATTTT. Its translation: CASSYLTDTQYF.

The chain joins TRBV15 to TRBJ1-5; D uncertain. The CDR3 sequence is 13 residues long. Per the germline V gene, CDR1 is LNHNV and CDR2 is YYDKDF (reference sequence). V was cut by 5 bases and J by 4 bases, with 9 bases left in between. This chain's CDR3 is CATSRQLNQPQHF. CDR3 sequence (DNA): TGTGCCACCAGCCGGCAACTGAATCAGCCCCAGCATTTT.

The chain is built from TRBV5-5 and TRBJ1-2; D might be TRBD1 (6 bases). Germline CDR1 and CDR2: SGHKS and YYEKEE (reference sequence). The CDR3 has 15 amino acids. Trimming shortened V by 0 bases and J by 7 bases, and 16 bases separated the two germline ends. The CDR3 DNA follows: TGTGCCAGCAGCTTGGTCGGCAGGGGATTGGGTGGCTACACCTTC. Amino acid sequence: CASSLVGRGLGGYTF.

This chain's CDR3 is CASSVTDPGTGSSGNTIYF. CDR3 coding DNA: TGTGCCAGCAGCGTAACAGACCCCGGGACAGGGAGCTCTGGAAACACCATATATTTT. J is TRBJ1-3 and V is TRBV9; the match to TRBD1 covers 9 bases. The V segment lost 1 base and the J segment 0 bases; nucleotides outside the gene matches: 11. The CDR3 contains 19 residues. Germline-derived CDR1 and CDR2 are SGDLS and YYNGEE.

The rearrangement uses TRBV4-3 and TRBJ2-7; D is unresolved. Germline values: CDR1 LGHNA, CDR2 YSLEER. CDR3 length equals 13 residues. V lost 1 base to trimming and J lost 2 bases, with 6 bases between them. The CDR3 reads CASSQGRTYEQYF. In DNA form, the CDR3 reads TGCGCCAGCAGCCAAGGGCGAACCTACGAGCAGTACTTC.

V gene TRBV23-1 combines with J gene TRBJ2-7; 11 bases agree with TRBD2. TRBV23-1 is an ORF; its function is uncertain. The CDR3 sequence is 17 residues long. The junction had 12 bases not matched to a gene; V was cut back by 4 bases and J by 4 bases. The CDR3 nucleotides read TGCGCCAGCAGTCGGACTAAAACTAGCGGGAGACCTTACGAGCAGTACTTC. It translates to CASSRTKTSGRPYEQYF.

This clone turned up a few times. This same CDR3 is encoded by further DNA sequences in the sample. The chain has TRBV3-1 (or the pseudogene TRBV3-2) and TRBJ1-5; D unclear. V was shortened by 0 bases and J by 7 bases, with 7 bases between the two germline ends. The CDR3 sequence is 13 residues long. Germline V gene data show CDR1 as LGHDT and CDR2 as YNNKEL (reference sequence). The CDR3 protein is CASSQDLDQPQHF. Written as DNA, the CDR3 is TGTGCCAGCAGCCAAGATTTAGACCAGCCCCAGCATTTT.

This chain links TRBV24-1 with TRBJ1-1; a weak D match, TRBD1 (6 bases). Per the germline V gene, CDR1 is KGHDR and CDR2 is SFDVKD. The ends were cut back, 4 bases at V and 8 bases at J, with 13 bases in the middle. The CDR3 length is 13 residues. The CDR3: CATSDHAGAEAFF. CDR3 nucleotide sequence: TGTGCCACCAGTGACCACGCGGGGGCGGAAGCTTTCTTT.

V usage is TRBV7-8 and J usage is TRBJ1-4, with D hard to call. V lost 5 bases and J 6 bases, leaving 13 bases between the germline ends. This CDR3 contains 14 residues. CDR1 is SGHVS, CDR2 FQNEAQ, per germline. The CDR3 DNA reads as TGTGCCAGCAGCCCGCCGGGTGGGGATGAAAAACTGTTTTTT. Translation: CASSPPGGDEKLFF.

The V gene is TRBV11-1, the J gene TRBJ2-3, with unresolved D. The CDR3 has 12 residues. Germline CDR1 and CDR2: SGHAT and FQDESV (reference sequence). Trimming took 4 bases from V and 2 from J, leaving 4 bases between them. CDR3 protein: CASSSLTDTQYF. The CDR3 DNA reads as TGTGCCAGCAGCTCTCTCACAGATACGCAGTATTTT.

The gene calls are TRBV5-6 and TRBJ2-1, with D unresolved. The length of the CDR3 is 12 residues. Per germline, CDR1 SGHDT and CDR2 YYEEEE. Trimming cost V 2 bases and J 7 bases, with 7 bases left between them. The CDR3 loop is CASSLAGNEQFF. In DNA form, the CDR3 reads TGTGCCAGCAGCTTAGCCGGGAATGAGCAGTTCTTC.

The chain links TRBV15 to TRBJ1-1, with D perhaps TRBD1 (6 bases). Germline-derived CDR1 and CDR2 are LNHNV and YYDKDF (reference sequence). The CDR3 runs to 14 residues. V shed 2 bases and J shed 4 bases, with 11 bases lying between them. CDR3 sequence reads: CATSRHRGGTEAFF. The CDR3 DNA reads as TGTGCCACCAGCAGACATCGAGGGGGCACTGAAGCTTTCTTT.

V is TRBV10-1 and J is TRBJ2-7; D not certain. The germline V gene has CDR1 WNHNN and CDR2 SYGVQD (reference sequence). This CDR3 has 14 amino acids. The V end lost 2 bases, the J end lost 6 bases, and 14 bases lay between the germline ends. The chain's CDR3 is CASSEANPILEQYF. CDR3 DNA sequence: TGCGCCAGCAGTGAGGCGAACCCGATCCTCGAGCAGTACTTC.

The chain recombines TRBV6-2 or TRBV6-3 with TRBJ2-7, with D possibly TRBD2 on 6 matching bases. V was trimmed by 4 bases and J by 3 bases, leaving 25 bases between them. Germline CDR1 and CDR2: MNHEY and SVGEGT. This CDR3 has 18 amino acids. The DNA for the CDR3 is TGTGCCAGCAGTTCACCCGTCGCCGATAGCGGTCCTTACTACGAGCAGTACTTC. Its protein is CASSSPVADSGPYYEQYF.

The chain joins TRBV27 to TRBJ1-5; possible D gene TRBD1, 5 bases. This CDR3 has 12 residues. V lost 3 bases and J 6 bases, leaving 6 bases between the germline ends. CDR1 is MNHEY and CDR2 is SMNVEV in the germline V gene (reference sequence). Here the CDR3 reads CASSFQGQPQHF. CDR3 bases: TGTGCCAGCAGTTTTCAGGGTCAGCCCCAGCATTTT.

V usage is TRBV5-5 and J usage is TRBJ2-7, with 8 bases fitting TRBD1. CDR3 length equals 18 residues. Germline CDR1 is SGHKS and CDR2 is YYEKEE (reference sequence). V trimming: 2 bases; J trimming: 2 bases; junction bases outside the gene matches: 15. This CDR3 is CASSFGWARDRQTYEQYF. The CDR3 DNA reads TGTGCCAGCAGCTTTGGTTGGGCACGGGACAGGCAGACCTACGAGCAGTACTTC.

The chain couples TRBV5-1 to TRBJ1-6; no clear D gene. V gave up 0 bases and J gave up 8 bases, with 12 bases separating them. CDR1 is SGHRS, CDR2 YFSETQ, per germline. The CDR3 is 15 amino acids. For the CDR3, the DNA is TGCGCCAGCAGCTTGGGACACACGGGCGATTCACCCCTCCACTTT. This codes for CASSLGHTGDSPLHF.

This sequence joins TRBV7-6 and TRBJ1-5; the D gene is possibly TRBD1 (5 bases). Germline CDR1 is SGHVS and CDR2 is FNYEAQ. The germline V and J ends were trimmed by 4 bases and 6 bases, with 25 bases remaining between them. The CDR3 has 18 residues. CDR3 amino acids: CASSWTTGTGESSQPQHF. The CDR3 coding sequence is TGTGCCAGCAGCTGGACTACCGGGACGGGAGAATCTAGTCAGCCCCAGCATTTT.